Listed below are T cell receptor beta chains from one sample, sequenced in a study of blood T cells in healthy people across ages. TCRdb itself ran the 5' RACE reads through MiXCR, one entry per CDR3 protein. The table includes roughly 1.6 million distinct CDR3 sequences, around 35% detected once. The sequencing sample was made of blood. The receptors shown here come from a woman aged 25 to 45 in good health. Both conserved end residues are part of each CDR3. A D gene is named only where the DNA matches it firmly. The size field is filled for only some rows; it gives once, few, many or a size class.

v_call	d_call	j_call	clone_size	cdr3_nt	cdr3_aa
TRBV29-1	NA	TRBJ2-7	few	TGCAGCGTTATGACAGTAACCTACGAGCAGTACTTC	CSVMTVTYEQYF
TRBV7-9	NA	TRBJ1-2	NA	TGTGCCAGCAGTTGGGTGGACGCATCATTCTATGGCTACACCTTC	CASSWVDASFYGYTF
TRBV20-1	NA	TRBJ1-6	NA	TGCAGTGCTAATGGGCAGGGGTGGGGTTCACCCCTCCACTTT	CSANGQGWGSPLHF
TRBV5-1	TRBD2	TRBJ2-1	many	TGCGCCAGCAGCCCCGGGACTAGCGCCTCCAATGAGCAGTTCTTC	CASSPGTSASNEQFF
TRBV29-1	NA	TRBJ1-1	NA	TGCAGCGTTGTTGGTCAGGGGTCAATGAACACTGAAGCTTTCTTT	CSVVGQGSMNTEAFF
TRBV5-1	NA	TRBJ2-6	NA	TGCGCCAGCAAGGAGCGCTCTGGGGCCAACGTCCTGACTTTC	CASKERSGANVLTF
TRBV5-5	TRBD2	TRBJ2-5	NA	TGTGCCAGCAGCTCGACTAGCGGGTTGGAGACCCAGTACTTC	CASSSTSGLETQYF
TRBV30	NA	TRBJ2-5	NA	TGTGCCGGGCTCCCTGGAAGGGAGACCCAGTACTTC	CAGLPGRETQYF
TRBV10-1	NA	TRBJ1-4	few	TGCGCCAGTGGGAACGGGGAAAAACTGTTTTTT	CASGNGEKLFF
TRBV5-1	TRBD2	TRBJ2-4	few	TGCGCCAGCAGCCTCGGACTAGCGGAGGGGTTAGCCAAAAACATTCAGTACTTC	CASSLGLAEGLAKNIQYF
TRBV3-1	TRBD2	TRBJ2-2	NA	TGTGCCAGCAGCCGAGCGGGACTCAACACCGGGGAGCTGTTTTTT	CASSRAGLNTGELFF
TRBV4-2	NA	TRBJ2-3	NA	TGTGCCAGCAGCCAAGTAGTTACGGAGCGAATCACAGATACGCAGTATTTT	CASSQVVTERITDTQYF
TRBV7-8	TRBD1	TRBJ2-1	few	TGTGCCAGCAGCGGCCGGGACAGGACCAATGAGCAGTTCTTC	CASSGRDRTNEQFF
TRBV12-3/TRBV12-4	TRBD2	TRBJ2-3	NA	TGTGCCAGCAGCCCTCGTCGACTAGCGGGGACAGATACGCAGTATTTT	CASSPRRLAGTDTQYF
TRBV20-1	TRBD1	TRBJ1-6	NA	TGCAGTGGGGTAGGGACAGACAATTCACCCCTCCACTTT	CSGVGTDNSPLHF
TRBV20-1	NA	TRBJ2-1	NA	TGCAGTGCTAGAGAGACGGTTTACAATGAGCAGTTCTTC	CSARETVYNEQFF
TRBV28	NA	TRBJ2-7	few	TGTGCCAGCAGTCTAATCCCGGGCTCCGACGAGCAGTACTTC	CASSLIPGSDEQYF
TRBV2	TRBD1	TRBJ2-7	NA	TGTGCCAGCATGGGGCCAGGGGGATACGAGCAGTACTTC	CASMGPGGYEQYF
TRBV6-1	NA	TRBJ2-7	few	TGTGCCAGCAGCGAAGACAGACAGTTCTACGAGCAGTACTTC	CASSEDRQFYEQYF
TRBV5-1	TRBD2	TRBJ2-3	NA	TGCGCCAGCAGCTTTTTGACTAGCGAGAGCACAGATACGCAGTATTTT	CASSFLTSESTDTQYF
TRBV10-3	NA	TRBJ1-3	few	TGTGCCACCCAAATCTCTGGAAACACCATATATTTT	CATQISGNTIYF
TRBV6-6	NA	TRBJ1-1	many	TGTGCCAGCAGACCCACAGAGGGAAACACTGAAGCTTTCTTT	CASRPTEGNTEAFF
TRBV27	NA	TRBJ1-2	many	TGTGCCAGCAGTTTGGGGGGGGTCGGTGGCTACACCTTC	CASSLGGVGGYTF
TRBV5-1	NA	TRBJ2-3	few	TGCGCCAGCACGGAGGGGGGGACGGCAGATACGCAGTATTTT	CASTEGGTADTQYF
TRBV7-9	NA	TRBJ2-1	NA	TGTGCCAGCAGGGGGGAGGCAGGTGAGCAGTTCTTC	CASRGEAGEQFF
TRBV9	NA	TRBJ1-5	NA	TGTGCCAGCAGCCCTGGACAGTCTTCTTATGCCCAGCATTTT	CASSPGQSSYAQHF